This TCR beta chain was identified during a study of T cell repertoires in cytomegalovirus infection. Background on the study: HLA-C-restricted CMV epitopes, recently identified, and well-studied HLA-B-restricted ones were used by the study. Public TCR beta signatures provided an indication of both CMV infection and a matching HLA type.

The sample holds many counts of this clonotype. Its cognate antigen is unknown. Study-wide results and caveats: What dominated the ex vivo response were HLA-C-restricted CMV-specific TCR beta clonotypes.

Using its own MiXCR run on the reads, TCRdb lists one record per CDR3 protein. The sample has 900,000 to 950,000 distinct CDR3 sequences, around 30% seen once. This clonotype was obtained from a human donor in good health (CMV status not recorded). Some clones in this sample may be carry-over from other donors' samples. Source: cultured CD8+ T cells from PBMCs, taken from culture after CMV antigen stimulation.

CDR3: CASSNSGDWDTEAFF. The CDR3 bases are TGTGCCAGCAGCAACTCAGGGGACTGGGACACTGAAGCTTTCTTT. The V call is TRBV7-8, the J call TRBJ1-1; tentative D call: TRBD1 (6 bases). The V gene's germline CDR1 is SGHVS and CDR2 FQNEAQ. This CDR3 has 15 residues. The V and J ends lost 5 bases and 3 bases respectively, with 16 bases between them.